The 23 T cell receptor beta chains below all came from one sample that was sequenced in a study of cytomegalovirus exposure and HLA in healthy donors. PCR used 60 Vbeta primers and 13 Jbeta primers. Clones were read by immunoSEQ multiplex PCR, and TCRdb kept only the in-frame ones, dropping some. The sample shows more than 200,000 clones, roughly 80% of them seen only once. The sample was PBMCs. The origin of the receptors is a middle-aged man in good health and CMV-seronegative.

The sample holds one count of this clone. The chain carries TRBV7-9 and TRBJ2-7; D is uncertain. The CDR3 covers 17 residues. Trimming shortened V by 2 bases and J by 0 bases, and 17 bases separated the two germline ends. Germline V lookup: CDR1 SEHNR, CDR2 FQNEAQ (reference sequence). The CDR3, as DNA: TGTGCCAGCAGCTTATTCCCTCATGACACCACCTCCTACGAGCAGTACTTC. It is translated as CASSLFPHDTTSYEQYF. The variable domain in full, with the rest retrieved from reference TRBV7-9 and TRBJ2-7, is DTGVSQNPRHKITKRGQNVTFRCDPISEHNRLYWYRQTLGQGPEFLTYFQNEAQLEKSRLLSDRFSAERPKGSFSTLEIQRTEQGDSAMYLCASSLFPHDTTSYEQYFGPGTRLTVT.

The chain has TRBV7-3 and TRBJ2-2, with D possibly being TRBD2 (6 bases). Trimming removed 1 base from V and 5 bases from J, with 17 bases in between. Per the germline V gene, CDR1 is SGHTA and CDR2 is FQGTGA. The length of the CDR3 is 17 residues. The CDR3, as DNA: TGTGCCAGCAGCTTAAAAGTGTGGGGGGAAAAAACCGGGGAGCTGTTTTTT. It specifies CASSLKVWGEKTGELFF.

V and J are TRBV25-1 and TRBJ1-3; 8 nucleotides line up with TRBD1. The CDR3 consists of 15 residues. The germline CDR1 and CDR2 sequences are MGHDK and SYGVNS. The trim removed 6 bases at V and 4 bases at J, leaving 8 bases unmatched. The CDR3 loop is CASRKAGGAGNTIYF. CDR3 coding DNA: TGTGCCAGCAGAAAGGCAGGGGGCGCGGGAAACACCATATATTTT.

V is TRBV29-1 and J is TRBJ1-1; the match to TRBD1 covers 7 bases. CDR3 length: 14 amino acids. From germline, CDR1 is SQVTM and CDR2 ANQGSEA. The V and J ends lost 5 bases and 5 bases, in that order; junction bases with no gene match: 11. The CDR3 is CSVYDRARRTEAFF. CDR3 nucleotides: TGCAGCGTTTATGACAGGGCGAGAAGAACTGAAGCTTTCTTT.

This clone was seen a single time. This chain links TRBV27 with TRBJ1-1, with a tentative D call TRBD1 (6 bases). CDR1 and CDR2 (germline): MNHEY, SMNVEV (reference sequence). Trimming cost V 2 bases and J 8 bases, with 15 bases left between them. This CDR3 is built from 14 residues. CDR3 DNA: TGTGCCAGCAGTTTAGCCGGCAGGGGATCCGAAGCTTTCTTT. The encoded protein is CASSLAGRGSEAFF.

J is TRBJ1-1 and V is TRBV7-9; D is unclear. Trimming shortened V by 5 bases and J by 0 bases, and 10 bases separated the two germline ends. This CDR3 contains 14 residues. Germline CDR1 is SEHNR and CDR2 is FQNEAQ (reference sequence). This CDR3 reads CASSGLRVNTEAFF. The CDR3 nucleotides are TGTGCCAGCAGCGGCTTGCGGGTGAACACTGAAGCTTTCTTT.

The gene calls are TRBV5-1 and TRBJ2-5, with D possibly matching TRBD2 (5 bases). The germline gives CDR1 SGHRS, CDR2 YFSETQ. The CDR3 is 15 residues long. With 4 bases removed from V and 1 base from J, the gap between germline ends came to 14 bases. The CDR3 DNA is TGCGCCAGCAGCCCGGGCACCGGGATCCAAGAGACCCAGTACTTC. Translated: CASSPGTGIQETQYF. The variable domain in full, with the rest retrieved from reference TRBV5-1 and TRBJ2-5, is KAGVTQTPRYLIKTRGQQVTLSCSPISGHRSVSWYQQTPGQGLQFLFEYFSETQRNKGNFPGRFSGRQFSNSRSEMNVSTLELGDSALYLCASSPGTGIQETQYFGPGTRLLVL.

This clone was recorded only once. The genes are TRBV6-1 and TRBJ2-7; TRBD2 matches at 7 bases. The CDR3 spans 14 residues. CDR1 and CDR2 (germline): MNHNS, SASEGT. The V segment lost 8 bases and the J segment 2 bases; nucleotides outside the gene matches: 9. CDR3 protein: CASCPGGFTYEQYF. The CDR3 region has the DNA TGTGCCAGCTGCCCCGGGGGGTTCACCTACGAGCAGTACTTC.

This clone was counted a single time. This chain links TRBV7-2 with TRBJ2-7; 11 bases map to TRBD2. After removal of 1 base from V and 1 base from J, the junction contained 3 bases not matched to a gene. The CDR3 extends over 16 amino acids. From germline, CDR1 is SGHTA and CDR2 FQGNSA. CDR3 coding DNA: TGTGCCAGCAGCTTAGTGGGGACTAGCGGATCCTACGAGCAGTACTTC. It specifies CASSLVGTSGSYEQYF.

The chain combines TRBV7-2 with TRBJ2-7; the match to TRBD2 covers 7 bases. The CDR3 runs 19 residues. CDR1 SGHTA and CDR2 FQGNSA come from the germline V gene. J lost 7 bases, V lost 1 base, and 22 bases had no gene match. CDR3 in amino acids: CASSLGTGGSSIRLREQYF. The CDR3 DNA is TGTGCCAGCAGCTTAGGTACGGGAGGTTCCTCTATTCGGTTGAGGGAGCAGTACTTC. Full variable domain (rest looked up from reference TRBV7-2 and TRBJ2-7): GAGVSQSPSNKVTEKGKDVELRCDPISGHTALYWYRQSLGQGLEFLIYFQGNSAPDKSGLPSDRFSAERTGGSVSTLTIQRTQQEDSAVYLCASSLGTGGSSIRLREQYFGPGTRLTVT.

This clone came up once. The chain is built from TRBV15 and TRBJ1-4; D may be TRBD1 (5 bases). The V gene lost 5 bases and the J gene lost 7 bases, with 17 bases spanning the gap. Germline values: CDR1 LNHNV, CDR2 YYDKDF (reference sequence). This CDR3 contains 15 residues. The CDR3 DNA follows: TGTGCCACCAGCGCCCTGTGGGGCTCGGGTGAAAAACTGTTTTTT. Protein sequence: CATSALWGSGEKLFF.

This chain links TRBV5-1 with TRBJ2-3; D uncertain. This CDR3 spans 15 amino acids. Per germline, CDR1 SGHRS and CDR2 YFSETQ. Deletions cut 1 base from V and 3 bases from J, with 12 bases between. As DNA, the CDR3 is TGCGCCAGCAGCTTGAGACCTAGTGGGACAGATACGCAGTATTTT. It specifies CASSLRPSGTDTQYF.

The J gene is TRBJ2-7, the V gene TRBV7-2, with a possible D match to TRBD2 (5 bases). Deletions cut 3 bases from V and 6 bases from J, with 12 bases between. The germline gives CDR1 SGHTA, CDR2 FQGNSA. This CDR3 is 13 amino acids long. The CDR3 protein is CASSFFSEAEQYF. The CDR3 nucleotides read TGTGCCAGCAGCTTTTTTTCGGAGGCCGAGCAGTACTTC.

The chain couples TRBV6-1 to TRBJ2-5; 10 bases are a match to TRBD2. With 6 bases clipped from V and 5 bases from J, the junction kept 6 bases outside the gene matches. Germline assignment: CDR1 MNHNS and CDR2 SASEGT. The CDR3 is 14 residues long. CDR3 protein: CASRTGTSVETQYF. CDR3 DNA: TGTGCCAGCAGAACCGGGACTAGCGTGGAGACCCAGTACTTC.

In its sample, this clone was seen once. The CDR3 protein is CASSWPTGGGEQFF. The CDR3 nucleotides are TGCGCCAGCAGCTGGCCGACAGGGGGTGGTGAGCAGTTCTTC. J is TRBJ2-1 and V is TRBV5-1; 9 bases map to TRBD1. Germline values: CDR1 SGHRS, CDR2 YFSETQ. This CDR3 is built from 14 residues. The trim removed 3 bases at V and 9 bases at J, leaving 7 bases unmatched.

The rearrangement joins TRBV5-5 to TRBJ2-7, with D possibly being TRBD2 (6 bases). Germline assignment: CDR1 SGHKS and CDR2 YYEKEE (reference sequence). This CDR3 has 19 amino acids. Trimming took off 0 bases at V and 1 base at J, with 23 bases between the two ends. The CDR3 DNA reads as TGTGCCAGCAGCTTGGTCATGAGGGGCCCTAGGCGGGGTTCCTACGAGCAGTACTTC. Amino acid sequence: CASSLVMRGPRRGSYEQYF.

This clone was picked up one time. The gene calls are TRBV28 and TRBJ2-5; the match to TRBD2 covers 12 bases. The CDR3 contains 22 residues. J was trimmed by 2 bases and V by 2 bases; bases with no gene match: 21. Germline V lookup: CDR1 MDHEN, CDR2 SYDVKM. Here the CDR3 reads CASSLTGGASGRAWGEQETQYF. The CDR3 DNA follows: TGTGCCAGCAGTTTAACGGGCGGGGCTAGCGGGAGGGCCTGGGGGGAACAAGAGACCCAGTACTTC.

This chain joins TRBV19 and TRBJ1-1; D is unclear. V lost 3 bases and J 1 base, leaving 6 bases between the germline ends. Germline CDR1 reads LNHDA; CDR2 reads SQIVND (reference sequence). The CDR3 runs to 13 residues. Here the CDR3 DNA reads TGTGCCAGTAGTATGGAGGGGAACACTGAAGCTTTCTTT. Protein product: CASSMEGNTEAFF.

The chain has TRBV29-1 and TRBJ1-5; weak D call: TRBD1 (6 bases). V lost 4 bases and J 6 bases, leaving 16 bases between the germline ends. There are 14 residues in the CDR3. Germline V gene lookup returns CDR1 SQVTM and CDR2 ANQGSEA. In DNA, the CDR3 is TGCAGCGTTGTGGTGGCAGGGGTAGGTCAGCCCCAGCATTTT. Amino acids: CSVVVAGVGQPQHF. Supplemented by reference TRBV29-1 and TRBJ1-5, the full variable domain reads SAVISQKPSRDICQRGTSLTIQCQVDSQVTMMFWYRQQPGQSLTLIATANQGSEATYESGFVIDKFPISRPNLTFSTLTVSNMSPEDSSIYLCSVVVAGVGQPQHFGDGTRLSIL.

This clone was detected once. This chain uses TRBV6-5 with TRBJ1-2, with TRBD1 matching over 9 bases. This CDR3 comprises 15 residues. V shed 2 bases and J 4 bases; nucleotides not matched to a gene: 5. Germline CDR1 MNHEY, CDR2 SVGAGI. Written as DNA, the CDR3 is TGTGCCAGCAGTTACGTACAGGGGGCCTCCTATGGCTACACCTTC. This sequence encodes CASSYVQGASYGYTF.

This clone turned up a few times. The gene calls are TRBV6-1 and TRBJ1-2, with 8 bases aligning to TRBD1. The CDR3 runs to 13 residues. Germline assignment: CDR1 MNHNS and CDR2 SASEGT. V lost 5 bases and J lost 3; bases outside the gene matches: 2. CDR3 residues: CASSIQGDYGYTF. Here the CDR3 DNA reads TGTGCCAGCAGTATACAGGGGGACTATGGCTACACCTTC.

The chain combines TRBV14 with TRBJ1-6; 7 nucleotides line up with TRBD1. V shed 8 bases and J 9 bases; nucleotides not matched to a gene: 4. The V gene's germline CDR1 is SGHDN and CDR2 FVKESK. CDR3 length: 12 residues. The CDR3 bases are TGTGCCAGCGGGACAGCATCTTCACCCCTCCACTTT. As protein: CASGTASSPLHF.

CDR3 nucleotide sequence: TGTGCCAGCAGTTACATAGCGGGAGGCACCTACAATGAGCAGTTCTTC. Protein: CASSYIAGGTYNEQFF. The rearrangement links TRBV6-6 to TRBJ2-1; TRBD2 aligns across 10 bases. The junction had 3 bases not matched to a gene; V was cut back by 2 bases and J by 2 bases. The CDR3 runs to 16 residues. The germline gives CDR1 MNHNY, CDR2 SVGAGI (reference sequence).